This T cell receptor (beta chain) is from a study of blood T cells in healthy people across ages. Germline assignment: CDR1 SNHLY and CDR2 FYNNEI. With 6 bases clipped from V and 5 bases from J, the junction kept 9 bases outside the gene matches. CDR3 length: 14 residues. In its sample, this clonotype was seen a few times. Next came a second PCR, run for about 7 to 12 cycles, which used a sample-barcoded 5' primer along with a J-beta primer mix. One entry per CDR3 protein, called by TCRdb with MiXCR from the 5' RACE reads. The sample comprises around 940,000 distinct CDR3 sequences, roughly 51% of which are singletons, and about a fifth rests with the top ten.

Specimen: blood. The TCR originated in a woman aged 55-69 years in good health. The chain couples TRBV2 to TRBJ2-7; TRBD1 matches at 8 bases. The CDR3 protein is CASRQKGQGHEQYF. The CDR3 nucleotides read TGTGCCAGCAGGCAAAAAGGACAGGGCCACGAGCAGTACTTC.